One and the same sample provided the 31 T cell receptor beta chains below, sequenced in a study of cytomegalovirus exposure and HLA in healthy donors. The PCR used 60 Vbeta and 13 Jbeta primers. Clones were read by immunoSEQ multiplex PCR, and TCRdb kept only the in-frame ones, dropping some. The sample lists around 170,000 clones, around 82% occurring once. The sequencing input was PBMCs. Receptor source: a man aged 40-50 years in good health and CMV-seronegative.

V is TRBV10-3 and J is TRBJ1-3; TRBD1 aligns across 7 bases. The CDR3 spans 11 residues. The germline gives CDR1 ENHRY, CDR2 SYGVKD. V was clipped by 10 bases and J by 4 bases; unmatched bases: 1. The DNA of the CDR3 is TGTGCCACGACAGGGGGAAACACCATATATTTT. Amino acid sequence: CATTGGNTIYF.

The chain is built from TRBV27 and TRBJ1-2, with 7 bases lining up with TRBD1. V shed 2 bases, J shed 3 bases, and the junction held 6 bases outside the gene matches. The V gene's germline CDR1 is MNHEY and CDR2 SMNVEV (reference sequence). This CDR3 has 15 amino acids. The CDR3 region is CASSLKPTGDYGYTF. The CDR3 DNA reads TGTGCCAGCAGTTTAAAACCCACAGGGGACTATGGCTACACCTTC.

J is TRBJ2-1 and V is TRBV5-1, with no clear D. This CDR3 region has 11 residues. The germline V and J ends were trimmed by 0 bases and 10 bases, with 5 bases remaining between them. Germline lookup yields CDR1 SGHRS and CDR2 YFSETQ. CDR3 nucleotides: TGCGCCAGCAGCTTGGTTGAGGAGCAGTTCTTC. Residues: CASSLVEEQFF.

The chain links TRBV6-1 to TRBJ2-7, with 11 nucleotides matching TRBD2. The V segment lost 3 bases and the J segment 1 base; nucleotides outside the gene matches: 11. The CDR3 has 18 amino acids. In germline, CDR1 is MNHNS, CDR2 SASEGT. The chain's CDR3 is CASSDMIPGLAASYEQYF. CDR3 bases: TGTGCCAGCAGTGATATGATACCGGGACTAGCGGCGTCCTACGAGCAGTACTTC.

A few counts support this clone. The V call is TRBV10-3, the J call TRBJ1-6; 8 nucleotides agree with TRBD1. Germline V gene lookup returns CDR1 ENHRY and CDR2 SYGVKD. This CDR3 spans 14 amino acids. J gave up 6 bases and V 8 bases, and 6 bases lay outside the gene matches. The CDR3 sequence is CAISGGRGNSPLHF. The CDR3, as DNA: TGTGCCATCTCAGGGGGCCGTGGTAATTCACCCCTCCACTTT.

The rearrangement joins TRBV4-3 to TRBJ2-1; the D is unclear. Trimming removed 1 base at V and 6 bases at J, with 13 bases between. CDR3 length: 15 amino acids. Germline-derived CDR1 and CDR2 are LGHNA and YSLEER. CDR3 residues: CASSQVTEVFNEQFF. Written as DNA, the CDR3 is TGCGCCAGCAGCCAAGTTACTGAGGTTTTCAATGAGCAGTTCTTC.

The chain links TRBV6-5 to TRBJ2-7; 7 bases line up with TRBD1. V gave up 11 bases and J gave up 0 bases; unmatched junction bases: 13. This CDR3 contains 15 residues. Per the germline V gene, CDR1 is MNHEY and CDR2 is SVGAGI. DNA of the CDR3: TGTGCCTGCCAAAAGTCCCGGGACAGCTCCTACGAGCAGTACTTC. This translates into CACQKSRDSSYEQYF.

The chain joins TRBV2 to TRBJ2-5; 10 bases line up with TRBD2. The length of the CDR3 is 16 residues. J lost 1 base, V lost 6 bases, and 8 bases had no gene match. CDR1 is SNHLY, CDR2 FYNNEI, per germline. CDR3: CASRPLSGRVQETQYF. CDR3 DNA sequence: TGTGCCAGCAGGCCGCTAAGCGGGAGGGTCCAAGAGACCCAGTACTTC.

This CDR3 is CASSQDRQGGYGYTF. Here the CDR3 DNA reads TGCGCCAGCAGCCAAGATAGGCAGGGAGGCTATGGCTACACCTTC. The chain links TRBV4-3 to TRBJ1-2; perhaps TRBD1 as D (5 bases). Germline CDR1 and CDR2: LGHNA and YSLEER. The CDR3 length is 15 residues. Trimming removed 0 bases at V and 4 bases at J, with 12 bases between.

This chain links TRBV6-1 with TRBJ1-5, with TRBD1 matching over 11 bases. Germline V gene sequence: CDR1 MNHNS, CDR2 SASEGT. The J segment lost 1 base and the V segment lost 10 bases, leaving 6 bases of the junction unmatched. This CDR3 spans 15 amino acids. CDR3 sequence: CATQGQGGSNQPQHF. The DNA for the CDR3 is TGTGCCACTCAGGGACAGGGGGGCAGCAATCAGCCCCAGCATTTT.

This clone has only one observation. V and J are TRBV18 and TRBJ1-2; 8 bases agree with TRBD1. V lost 5 bases to trimming and J lost 2 bases; unmatched junction nucleotides: 7. CDR1 and CDR2 (germline): KGHSH, LQKENI. The CDR3 extends over 15 amino acids. Written as DNA, the CDR3 is TGTGCCAGCTCAAAAACTAGGACAGGGAACTATGGCTACACCTTC. Its translation: CASSKTRTGNYGYTF.

This clone was seen only a few times. This rearrangement joins TRBV20-1 to TRBJ2-1, with D maybe TRBD2 (5 bases). CDR1 is DFQATT, CDR2 SNEGSKA, per germline (reference sequence). The CDR3 consists of 11 residues. Trimming shortened V by 5 bases and J by 7 bases, and 9 bases separated the two germline ends. CDR3 sequence: CSAVGGNEQFF. In DNA, the CDR3 is TGCAGTGCTGTGGGCGGGAATGAGCAGTTCTTC.

This clone has more than one count but fewer than ten. This chain uses TRBV15 with TRBJ2-7; 10 bases are a match to TRBD1. The V gene end was trimmed by 1 base and the J gene end by 0 bases; junction bases not matched to a gene: 0. CDR3 length equals 15 residues. Germline assignment: CDR1 LNHNV and CDR2 YYDKDF (reference sequence). The CDR3 nucleotides are TGTGCCACCAGCAGAGGGACAGGGGGCTCCTACGAGCAGTACTTC. Translated: CATSRGTGGSYEQYF.

Only one count was recorded for this clone. This chain's CDR3 is CASRPGLTNQETQYF. The CDR3, as DNA: TGTGCCAGCAGGCCGGGACTGACAAACCAAGAGACCCAGTACTTC. This sequence joins TRBV6-5 and TRBJ2-5, with D possibly being TRBD2 (6 bases). Germline V lookup: CDR1 MNHEY, CDR2 SVGAGI. This CDR3 has 15 amino acids. Trimming took 6 bases from V and 0 from J, leaving 14 bases between them.

The chain recombines TRBV4-3 with TRBJ2-6; D is unclear. Germline V gives CDR1 LGHNA, CDR2 YSLEER. This CDR3 is built from 15 residues. Trimming took off 4 bases at V and 4 bases at J, with 11 bases between the two ends. DNA of the CDR3: TGCGCCAGCAGCCCGCAGGCTTGGGGGGCCAACGTCCTGACTTTC. It specifies CASSPQAWGANVLTF.

J is TRBJ2-1 and V is TRBV5-8; D unclear. This CDR3 is built from 12 residues. Between the trimmed V and J ends, which lost 5 bases and 7 bases, there was a span of 10 bases. Germline CDR1 is SGHTS and CDR2 is YDEGEE. CDR3 loop: CASSRVENEQFF. Written as DNA, the CDR3 is TGTGCCAGCAGTCGGGTTGAAAATGAGCAGTTCTTC.

The chain couples TRBV7-8 to TRBJ1-1; tentative D call: TRBD1 (6 bases). In germline, CDR1 is SGHVS, CDR2 FQNEAQ. V gave up 2 bases and J gave up 11 bases, with 12 bases separating them. CDR3 length: 12 residues. The CDR3 is CASSLRDIGAFF. CDR3 bases: TGTGCCAGCAGCTTACGGGACATTGGGGCTTTCTTT.

This clone occurred a few times. The chain is built from TRBV2 and TRBJ1-5, with D perhaps matching TRBD1 (6 bases). V was cut by 6 bases and J by 6 bases, with 21 bases left in between. Germline assignment: CDR1 SNHLY and CDR2 FYNNEI. This CDR3 comprises 16 residues. The CDR3 coding sequence is TGTGCCAGCAGCAGAGAGGGCGGGGGGCGCGCTCAGCCCCAGCATTTT. Protein: CASSREGGGRAQPQHF.

The chain links TRBV7-9 to TRBJ2-7, with 7 bases that match TRBD1. Germline V CDR1 and CDR2: SEHNR, FQNEAQ (reference sequence). There are 17 residues in the CDR3. V dropped 6 bases and J dropped 3; count of bases not matched to a gene: 17. The CDR3 bases are TGTGCCAGCAGTTGGGCCCTAGACAGGGTTCTTAACTACGAGCAGTACTTC. Amino acid sequence: CASSWALDRVLNYEQYF.

The rearrangement joins TRBV27 to TRBJ2-5; 9 bases align to TRBD2. The germline CDR1 and CDR2 sequences are MNHEY and SMNVEV (reference sequence). This CDR3 spans 14 amino acids. V lost 3 bases and J lost 4; bases outside the gene matches: 3. CDR3 amino acids: CASSFGLARETQYF. The CDR3 DNA is TGTGCCAGCAGTTTCGGACTAGCGAGAGAGACCCAGTACTTC.

The rearrangement links TRBV9 to TRBJ2-3, with a tentative D call TRBD2 (5 bases). Germline CDR1 SGDLS, CDR2 YYNGEE. The CDR3 covers 17 residues. V was shortened by 4 bases and J by 0 bases, with 18 bases between the two germline ends. The CDR3 region is CASSPEGVRVSTDTQYF. In DNA form, the CDR3 reads TGTGCCAGCAGCCCCGAGGGAGTTCGTGTGAGCACAGATACGCAGTATTTT.

The V gene is TRBV9, the J gene TRBJ2-4; 7 nucleotides match TRBD2. The J segment lost 6 bases and the V segment lost 2 bases, leaving 11 bases of the junction unmatched. Germline values: CDR1 SGDLS, CDR2 YYNGEE. The CDR3 has 16 residues. This chain's CDR3 is CASSVAHTPGGNIQYF. CDR3 sequence (DNA): TGTGCCAGCAGCGTCGCGCACACCCCGGGAGGAAACATTCAGTACTTC.

The rearrangement joins TRBV18 to TRBJ1-1; TRBD1 matches at 7 bases. The CDR3 spans 15 residues. Trimming at V came to 5 bases and at J to 0 bases, leaving 6 bases not matched to a gene. Per germline, CDR1 KGHSH and CDR2 LQKENI. The CDR3 DNA follows: TGTGCCAGCTCAGGGGGGACAGTGATGAACACTGAAGCTTTCTTT. It specifies CASSGGTVMNTEAFF.

This clone has just one count. The V call is TRBV7-9, the J call TRBJ1-1; 12 nucleotides agree with TRBD1. Germline CDR1 SEHNR, CDR2 FQNEAQ (reference sequence). With V trimmed by 9 bases and J by 1 base, 9 bases remained unmatched. The CDR3 sequence is 16 residues long. CDR3 in DNA: TGTGCCAGTGCCCGGGACAGGGGGCTGGGGAACACTGAAGCTTTCTTT. Protein: CASARDRGLGNTEAFF.

The chain employs TRBV7-8 and TRBJ2-3; 9 nucleotides line up with TRBD2. This CDR3 region has 15 residues. The V gene's germline CDR1 is SGHVS and CDR2 FQNEAQ. V was clipped by 4 bases and J by 4 bases; unmatched bases: 6. As DNA, the CDR3 is TGTGCCAGCAGCTATGGCGGGAGGGACGCAGATACGCAGTATTTT. Translating it yields CASSYGGRDADTQYF.

The V gene is TRBV7-9, the J gene TRBJ2-1, with TRBD2 as a possible D gene (5 bases). CDR3 length: 14 residues. Germline CDR1 reads SEHNR; CDR2 reads FQNEAQ (reference sequence). The V end was cut by 3 bases, the J end by 15 bases, with 21 bases between. The chain's CDR3 is CASSFTELRDPLFF. DNA for the CDR3: TGTGCCAGCAGCTTTACGGAACTACGGGATCCTCTGTTCTTC. Full variable domain (rest looked up from reference TRBV7-9 and TRBJ2-1): DTGVSQNPRHKITKRGQNVTFRCDPISEHNRLYWYRQTLGQGPEFLTYFQNEAQLEKSRLLSDRFSAERPKGSFSTLEIQRTEQGDSAMYLCASSFTELRDPLFFGPGTRLTVL.

The chain joins TRBV7-9 to TRBJ1-4, with a possible D match to TRBD1 (6 bases). The V and J ends lost 5 bases and 3 bases respectively, with 10 bases between them. Per the germline V gene, CDR1 is SEHNR and CDR2 is FQNEAQ (reference sequence). The CDR3 is 14 amino acids. CDR3 nucleotides: TGTGCCAGCAGCGGGGGCATGGCTAATGAAAAACTGTTTTTT. It specifies CASSGGMANEKLFF.

The CDR3 bases are TGTGCCAGCAGTTACTCGGGCGGGATGCGTGGCGATACGCAGTATTTT. This sequence encodes CASSYSGGMRGDTQYF. This chain uses TRBV6-6 with TRBJ2-3; tentative D call: TRBD2 (6 bases). Germline CDR1 reads MNHNY; CDR2 reads SVGAGI (reference sequence). V was pared by 0 bases and J by 6 bases, with 16 bases between. This CDR3 has 16 amino acids.

The chain combines TRBV19 with TRBJ2-6, with 7 nucleotides matching TRBD2. The CDR3 is 20 amino acids. With 1 base clipped from V and 0 bases from J, the junction kept 12 bases outside the gene matches. The germline gives CDR1 LNHDA, CDR2 SQIVND (reference sequence). The DNA for the CDR3 is TGTGCCAGTAGTATAGGGGAAGGGAAGCGGGGCCTCTCTGGGGCCAACGTCCTGACTTTC. This encodes CASSIGEGKRGLSGANVLTF.

As regards this clone: Other DNA sequences within the sample encode an identical CDR3. J is TRBJ1-1 and V is TRBV7-9, with D unresolved. V lost 7 bases, J lost 1 base, and 7 bases lay in between. The germline gives CDR1 SEHNR, CDR2 FQNEAQ (reference sequence). This CDR3 is built from 12 residues. The CDR3 spells CASMAGNTEAFF. The DNA of the CDR3 is TGTGCCAGCATGGCGGGGAACACTGAAGCTTTCTTT. Combining the CDR3 with reference TRBV7-9 and TRBJ1-1 gives the whole variable domain DTGVSQNPRHKITKRGQNVTFRCDPISEHNRLYWYRQTLGQGPEFLTYFQNEAQLEKSRLLSDRFSAERPKGSFSTLEIQRTEQGDSAMYLCASMAGNTEAFFGQGTRLTVV.

Regarding this clone: The junction departs from the called germline gene at one end, perhaps through a read error. This chain links TRBV5-1 with TRBJ1-2, with 9 bases identical to TRBD1. The CDR3 consists of 16 residues. CDR1 is SGHRS, CDR2 YFSETQ, per germline. Here the CDR3 reads CASSLDRGERHYGYTF. CDR3 bases: TGCGCCAGCAGCCTGGACAGGGGCGAAAGGCACTACGGCTACACCTTC.